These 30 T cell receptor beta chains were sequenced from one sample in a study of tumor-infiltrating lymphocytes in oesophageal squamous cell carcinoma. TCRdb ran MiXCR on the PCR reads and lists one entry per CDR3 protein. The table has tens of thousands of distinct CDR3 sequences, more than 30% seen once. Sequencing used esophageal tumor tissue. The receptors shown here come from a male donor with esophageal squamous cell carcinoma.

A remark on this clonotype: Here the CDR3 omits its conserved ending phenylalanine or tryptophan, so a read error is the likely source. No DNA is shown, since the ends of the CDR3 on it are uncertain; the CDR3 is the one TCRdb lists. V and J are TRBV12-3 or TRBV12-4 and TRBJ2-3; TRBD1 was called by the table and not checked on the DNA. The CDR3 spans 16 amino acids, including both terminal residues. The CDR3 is CASTRGGVNSPLHFGP.

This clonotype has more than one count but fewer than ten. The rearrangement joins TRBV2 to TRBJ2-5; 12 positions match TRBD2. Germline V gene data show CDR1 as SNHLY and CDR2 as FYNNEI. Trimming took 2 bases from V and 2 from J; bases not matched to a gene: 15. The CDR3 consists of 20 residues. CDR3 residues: CASSERFLAGGGPRQETQYF. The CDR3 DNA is TGTGCCAGCAGTGAAAGATTTCTAGCGGGGGGGGGGCCCAGGCAAGAGACCCAGTACTTC. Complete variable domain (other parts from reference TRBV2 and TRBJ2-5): EPEVTQTPSHQVTQMGQEVILRCVPISNHLYFYWYRQILGQKVEFLVSFYNNEISEKSEIFDDQFSVERPDGSNFTLKIRSTKLEDSAMYFCASSERFLAGGGPRQETQYFGPGTRLLVL.

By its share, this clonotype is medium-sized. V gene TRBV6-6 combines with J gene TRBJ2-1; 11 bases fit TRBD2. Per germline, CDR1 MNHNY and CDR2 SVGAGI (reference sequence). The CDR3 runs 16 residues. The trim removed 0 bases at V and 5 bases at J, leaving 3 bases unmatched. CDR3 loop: CASSYSISGRDNEQFF. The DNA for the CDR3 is TGTGCCAGCAGTTACTCGATTAGCGGGAGGGACAATGAGCAGTTCTTC.

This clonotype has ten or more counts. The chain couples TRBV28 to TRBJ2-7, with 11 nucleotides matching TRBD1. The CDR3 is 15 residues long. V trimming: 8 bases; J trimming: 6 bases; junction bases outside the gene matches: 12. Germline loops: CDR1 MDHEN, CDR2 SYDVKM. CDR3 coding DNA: TGTGCCAGCCATTCATTTACTGGGACAGGGGGCGAGCAGTACTTC. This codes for CASHSFTGTGGEQYF. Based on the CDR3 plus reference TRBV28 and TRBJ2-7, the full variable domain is DVKVTQSSRYLVKRTGEKVFLECVQDMDHENMFWYRQDPGLGLRLIYFSYDVKMKEKGDIPEGYSVSREKKERFSLILESASTNQTSMYLCASHSFTGTGGEQYFGPGTRLTVT.

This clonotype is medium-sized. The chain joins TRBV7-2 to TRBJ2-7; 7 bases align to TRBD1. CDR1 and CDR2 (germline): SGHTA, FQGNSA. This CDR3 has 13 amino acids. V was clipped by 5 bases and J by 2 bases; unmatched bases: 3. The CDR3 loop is CASSRGQTYEQYF. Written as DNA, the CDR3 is TGTGCCAGCAGCCGGGGACAGACCTACGAGCAGTACTTC.

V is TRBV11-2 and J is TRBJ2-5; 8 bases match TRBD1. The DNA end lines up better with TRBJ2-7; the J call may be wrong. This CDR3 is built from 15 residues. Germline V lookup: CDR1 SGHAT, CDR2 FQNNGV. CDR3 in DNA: TGTGCCAGCAGCCTAATTACGGGACAGGCCTACGAGCAGTACTTC. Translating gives CASSLITGQAYEQYF.

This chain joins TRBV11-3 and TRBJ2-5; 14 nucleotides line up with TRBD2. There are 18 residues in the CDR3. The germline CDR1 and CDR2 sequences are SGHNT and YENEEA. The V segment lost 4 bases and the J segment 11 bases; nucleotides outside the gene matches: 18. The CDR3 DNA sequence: TGTGCCAGCAGCTCCTTTGGACTAGCGGGAGGAGGAGACAATGAGCAGTACTTC. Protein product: CASSSFGLAGGGDNEQYF.

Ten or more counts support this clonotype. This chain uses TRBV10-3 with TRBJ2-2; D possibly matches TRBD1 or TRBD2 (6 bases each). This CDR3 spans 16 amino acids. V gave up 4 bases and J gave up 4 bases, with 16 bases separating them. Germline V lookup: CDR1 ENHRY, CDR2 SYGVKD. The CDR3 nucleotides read TGTGCCATCAGTGGGGGGGCCAGCAGCGGCACCGGGGAGCTGTTTTTT. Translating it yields CAISGGASSGTGELFF.

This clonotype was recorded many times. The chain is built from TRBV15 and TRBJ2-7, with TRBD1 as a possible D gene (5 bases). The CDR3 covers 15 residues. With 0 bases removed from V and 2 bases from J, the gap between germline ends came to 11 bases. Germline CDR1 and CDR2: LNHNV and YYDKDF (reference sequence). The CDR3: CATSRDVQVPYEQYF. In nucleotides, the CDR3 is TGTGCCACCAGCAGAGATGTACAGGTCCCCTACGAGCAGTACTTC.

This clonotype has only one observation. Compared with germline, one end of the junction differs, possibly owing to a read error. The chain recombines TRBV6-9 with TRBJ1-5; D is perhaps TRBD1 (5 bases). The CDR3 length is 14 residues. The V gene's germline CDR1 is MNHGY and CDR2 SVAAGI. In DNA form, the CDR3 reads TGTGCCAGCAAGGAACAGGCTTTCAATCAGCCTCAGCATTTT. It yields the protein CASKEQAFNQPQHF.

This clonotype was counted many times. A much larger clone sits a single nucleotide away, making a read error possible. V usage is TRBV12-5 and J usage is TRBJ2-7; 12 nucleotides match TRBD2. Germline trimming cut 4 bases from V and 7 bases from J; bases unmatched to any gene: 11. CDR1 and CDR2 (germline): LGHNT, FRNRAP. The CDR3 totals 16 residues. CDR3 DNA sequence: TGTGCTAGTGGTTCCGAGACTAGCGGGAGACCCAATGAGCAGTACTTC. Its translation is CASGSETSGRPNEQYF.

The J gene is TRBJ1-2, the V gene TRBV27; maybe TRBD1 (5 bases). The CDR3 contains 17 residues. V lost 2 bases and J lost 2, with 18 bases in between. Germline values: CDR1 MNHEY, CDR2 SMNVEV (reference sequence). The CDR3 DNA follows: TGTGCCAGCAGTTTAAGGGGTTCAGGAGGGTTCAACTATGGCTACACCTTC. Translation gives CASSLRGSGGFNYGYTF.

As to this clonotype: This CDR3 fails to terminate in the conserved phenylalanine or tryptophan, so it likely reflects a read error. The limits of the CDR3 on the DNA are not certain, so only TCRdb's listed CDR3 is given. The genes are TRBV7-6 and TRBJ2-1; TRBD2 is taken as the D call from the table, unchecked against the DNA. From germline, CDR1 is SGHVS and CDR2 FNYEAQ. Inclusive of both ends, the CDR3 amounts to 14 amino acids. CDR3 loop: CASTVEGSPLHFGN.

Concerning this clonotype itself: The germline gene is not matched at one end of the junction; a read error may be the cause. The CDR3 loop is CVTSGPAYGTEAFF. The CDR3 coding sequence is TGTGTCACCAGCGGGCCAGCCTACGGCACTGAAGCTTTCTTT. The chain links TRBV15 to TRBJ1-1; the D is unclear. CDR1 is LNHNV, CDR2 YYDKDF, per germline (reference sequence). There are 14 residues in the CDR3.

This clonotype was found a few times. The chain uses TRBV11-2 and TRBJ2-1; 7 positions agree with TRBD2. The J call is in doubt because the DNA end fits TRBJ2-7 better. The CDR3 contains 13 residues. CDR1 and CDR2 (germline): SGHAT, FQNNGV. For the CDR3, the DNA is TGTGCCAGCAGCTCAAGGGCGGGGGTCGAGCAGTACTTC. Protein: CASSSRAGVEQYF.

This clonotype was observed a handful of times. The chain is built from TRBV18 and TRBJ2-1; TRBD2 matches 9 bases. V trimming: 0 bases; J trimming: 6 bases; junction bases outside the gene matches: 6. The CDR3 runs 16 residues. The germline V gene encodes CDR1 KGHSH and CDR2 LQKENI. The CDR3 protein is CASSPPTAGGINEQFF. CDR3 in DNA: TGTGCCAGCTCACCACCCACAGCGGGAGGAATCAATGAGCAGTTCTTC.

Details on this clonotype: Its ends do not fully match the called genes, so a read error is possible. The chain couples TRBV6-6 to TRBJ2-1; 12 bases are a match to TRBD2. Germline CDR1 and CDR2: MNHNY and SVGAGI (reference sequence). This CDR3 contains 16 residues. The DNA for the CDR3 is TGTGCCAGCAGTTACCGGACTAGCGGGGCTACCGGGGAGCTGTACTTC. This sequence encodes CASSYRTSGATGELYF.

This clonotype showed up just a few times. The CDR3 DNA reads TGTGCCAGCAGCTCAGGGGGTAAAAACTATGGCTACACCTTC. Protein sequence: CASSSGGKNYGYTF. The genes are TRBV7-8 and TRBJ1-2, with TRBD1 matching 7 bases. After removal of 4 bases from V and 2 bases from J, the junction contained 4 bases not matched to a gene. CDR3 size: 14 residues. CDR1 is SGHVS and CDR2 is FQNEAQ in the germline V gene.

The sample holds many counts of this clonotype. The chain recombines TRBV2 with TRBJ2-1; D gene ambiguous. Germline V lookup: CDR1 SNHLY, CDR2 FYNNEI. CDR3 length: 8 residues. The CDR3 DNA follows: TGTGCGACCAATGAGCAGTTCTTC. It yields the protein CATNEQFF. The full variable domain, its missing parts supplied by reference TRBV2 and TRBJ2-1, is EPEVTQTPSHQVTQMGQEVILRCVPISNHLYFYWYRQILGQKVEFLVSFYNNEISEKSEIFDDQFSVERPDGSNFTLKIRSTKLEDSAMYFCATNEQFFGPGTRLTVL.

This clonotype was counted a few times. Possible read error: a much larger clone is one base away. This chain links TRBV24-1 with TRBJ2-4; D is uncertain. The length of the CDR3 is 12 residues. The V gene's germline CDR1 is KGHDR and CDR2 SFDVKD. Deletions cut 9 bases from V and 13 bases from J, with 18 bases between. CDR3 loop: CATSEAYNEQYF. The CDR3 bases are TGTGCCACCTCAGAGGCCTACAATGAGCAGTACTTC.

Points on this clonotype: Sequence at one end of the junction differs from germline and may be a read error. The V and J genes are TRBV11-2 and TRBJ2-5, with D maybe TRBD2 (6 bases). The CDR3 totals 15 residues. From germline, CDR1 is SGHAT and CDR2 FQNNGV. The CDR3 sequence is CASSPGRDFQVTQYF. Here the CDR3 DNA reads TGTGCCAGCAGCCCCGGTAGGGACTTCCAAGTGACCCAGTACTTC.

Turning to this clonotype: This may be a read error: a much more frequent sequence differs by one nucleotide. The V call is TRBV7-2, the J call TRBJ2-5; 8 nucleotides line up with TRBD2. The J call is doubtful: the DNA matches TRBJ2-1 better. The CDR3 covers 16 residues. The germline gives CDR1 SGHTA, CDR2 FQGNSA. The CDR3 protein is CASSLAWLAGQETQFF. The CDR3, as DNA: TGTGCCAGCAGCTTAGCGTGGCTAGCGGGTCAAGAGACCCAGTTCTTC.

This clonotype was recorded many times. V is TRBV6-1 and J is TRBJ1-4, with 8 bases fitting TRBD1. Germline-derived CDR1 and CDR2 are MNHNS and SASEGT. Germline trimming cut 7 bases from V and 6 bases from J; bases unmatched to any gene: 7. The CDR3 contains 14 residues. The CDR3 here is CASIPGQVDEKLFF. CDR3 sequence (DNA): TGTGCCAGCATCCCGGGACAGGTGGATGAAAAACTGTTTTTT.

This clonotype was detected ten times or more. DNA for the CDR3: TGTGCCAGCACCCTACGAGACATCAACTATGGCTACACCTTC. Translation: CASTLRDINYGYTF. V gene TRBV7-9 combines with J gene TRBJ1-2, with unresolved D. The V end was cut by 7 bases, the J end by 2 bases, with 14 bases between. Germline V gives CDR1 SEHNR, CDR2 FQNEAQ (reference sequence). The CDR3 totals 14 residues.

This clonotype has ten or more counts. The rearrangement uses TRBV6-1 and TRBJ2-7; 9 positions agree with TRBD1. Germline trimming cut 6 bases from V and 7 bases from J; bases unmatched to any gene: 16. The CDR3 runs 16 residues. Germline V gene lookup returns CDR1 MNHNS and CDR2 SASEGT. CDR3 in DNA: TGTGCCAGCAGCTCCGGGACAGGGTCCCTCTACAATGAGCAGTACTTC. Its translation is CASSSGTGSLYNEQYF.

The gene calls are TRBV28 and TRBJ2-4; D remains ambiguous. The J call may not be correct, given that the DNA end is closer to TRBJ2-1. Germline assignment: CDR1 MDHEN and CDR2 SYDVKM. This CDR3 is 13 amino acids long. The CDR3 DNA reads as TGTGCCAGCAGCTCGAGCAATCCCAATGAGCAGTTCTTC. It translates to CASSSSNPNEQFF.

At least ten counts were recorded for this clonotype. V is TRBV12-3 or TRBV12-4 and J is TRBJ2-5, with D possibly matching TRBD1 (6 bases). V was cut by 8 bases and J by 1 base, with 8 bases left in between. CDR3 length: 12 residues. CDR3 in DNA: TGTGCCAGCGGGGGCGTCCAAGAGACCCAGTACTTC. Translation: CASGGVQETQYF.

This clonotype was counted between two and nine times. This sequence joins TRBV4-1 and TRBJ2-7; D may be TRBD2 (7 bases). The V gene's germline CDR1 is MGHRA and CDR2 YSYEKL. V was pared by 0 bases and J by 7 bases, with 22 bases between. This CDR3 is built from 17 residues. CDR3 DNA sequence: TGCGCCAGCAGCCAAGATCAGGTGGGGGGGCAATACAATGAGCAGTACTTC. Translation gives CASSQDQVGGQYNEQYF.

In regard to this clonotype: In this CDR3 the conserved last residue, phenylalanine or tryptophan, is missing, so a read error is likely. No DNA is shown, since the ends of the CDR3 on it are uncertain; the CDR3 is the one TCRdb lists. CDR3 residues: CASSSGSGQGPYEQYFGA. This chain uses TRBV7-6 with TRBJ2-5; the table's TRBD2 call for D was not verified on the DNA. CDR1 is SGHVS, CDR2 FNYEAQ, per germline. The CDR3 length equals 18 residues, ends included.

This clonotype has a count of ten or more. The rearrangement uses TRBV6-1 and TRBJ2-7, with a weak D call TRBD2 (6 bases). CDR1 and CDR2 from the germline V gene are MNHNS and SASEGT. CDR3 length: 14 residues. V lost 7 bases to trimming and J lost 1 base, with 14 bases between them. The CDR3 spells CASILDGRSYEQYF. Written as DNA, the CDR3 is TGTGCCAGCATTCTAGACGGGAGATCCTACGAGCAGTACTTC.